The present entry profiles one T cell receptor beta chain with its context. Its antigen is still unknown. The data belong to a study of T-cell memory formation after mild COVID-19. Overall study context: Among the donors, TCR clusters were largely specific to each donor.

Study-level findings and limits: What remained unconfirmed was the SARS-CoV-2 specificity of second-wave clones peaking on day 37.

Amplification by 5'RACE using constant-segment primers produced TCR alpha and TCR beta cDNA libraries that carried sample barcodes and UMIs. One entry per CDR3 protein results from TCRdb running MiXCR on the 5' RACE reads. The sample shows fewer than 90,000 distinct CDR3 sequences, approximately 15% of them seen only once. Specimen: PBMCs or a T cell subset sorted from them (not recorded which). The TCR was taken from an adult woman who had mild COVID-19 (a few samples of this study predate the infection). Cell type and time point are not known.

In DNA, the CDR3 is TGCGCCAGCAGCCAAGGACTAGCGGGATCGACAGATACGCAGTATTTT. Translating gives CASSQGLAGSTDTQYF. The chain carries TRBV4-3 and TRBJ2-3; 11 bases agree with TRBD2. The CDR3 is 16 amino acids. The V gene end was trimmed by 1 base and the J gene end by 3 bases; junction bases not matched to a gene: 3. Germline CDR1 is LGHNA and CDR2 is YSLEER.